The 8 T cell receptor beta chains below come from one sample, sequenced in a study of T cell responses to AZD1222 COVID-19 vaccine. Sequencing was performed with immunoSEQ multiplex PCR; in TCRdb, only in-frame clones are kept and a portion is missing. Of roughly 170,000 clones in the sample, approximately 90% were seen once. The input for sequencing was peripheral blood, taken on day 0 of AZD1222 vaccination. These receptors were obtained from an adult in good health.

The genes are TRBV12-3 or TRBV12-4 and TRBJ2-7, with D uncertain. V shed 2 bases and J shed 0 bases, with 2 bases lying between them. There are 12 residues in the CDR3. The CDR3 here is CASSLFSYEQYF. CDR3 bases: TGTGCCAGCAGTTTATTCTCCTACGAGCAGTACTTC.

The chain carries TRBV3-1 (or the pseudogene TRBV3-2) and TRBJ2-5, with 8 bases fitting TRBD2. V shed 1 base and J 4 bases; nucleotides not matched to a gene: 5. Germline lookup yields CDR1 LGHDT and CDR2 YNNKEL (reference sequence). The CDR3 length is 15 residues. The CDR3 bases are TGTGCCAGCAGCCAAGTAACGGGGGGGCCAGAGACCCAGTACTTC. Translating gives CASSQVTGGPETQYF.

The chain employs TRBV20-1 and TRBJ1-6; tentatively, D is TRBD1 (6 bases). The CDR3 loop spans 11 amino acids. V lost 6 bases and J lost 15, with 15 bases in between. Germline CDR1 DFQATT, CDR2 SNEGSKA (reference sequence). CDR3 in amino acids: CSAPDSRLLHF. In nucleotides, the CDR3 is TGCAGTGCCCCGGACAGCAGGCTCCTCCACTTT.

The chain has TRBV7-9 and TRBJ1-5; D is uncertain. The germline V gene has CDR1 SEHNR and CDR2 FQNEAQ (reference sequence). This CDR3 region has 12 residues. Trimming cost V 5 bases and J 11 bases, with 13 bases left between them. CDR3: CASSPEAGTQHF. In nucleotides, the CDR3 is TGTGCCAGCAGCCCCGAGGCCGGGACCCAGCATTTT.

This clone was seen just once. The gene calls are TRBV19 and TRBJ1-2; D gene uncertain. The CDR3 totals 12 residues. Germline CDR1 reads LNHDA; CDR2 reads SQIVND (reference sequence). Trimming removed 5 bases at V and 8 bases at J, with 12 bases between. CDR3 DNA: TGTGCCAGTAGTGGTAAACGAATCGGCTACACCTTC. This sequence encodes CASSGKRIGYTF.

The chain joins TRBV7-2 to TRBJ2-7; D is undetermined. The CDR3 contains 13 residues. Germline V CDR1 and CDR2: SGHTA, FQGNSA. V gave up 3 bases and J gave up 3 bases, with 9 bases separating them. CDR3 nucleotides: TGTGCCAGCAGCTTGGTTTACAGCTACGAGCAGTACTTC. Its protein product is CASSLVYSYEQYF.

The chain joins TRBV5-1 to TRBJ2-1; TRBD1 matches 8 bases. The CDR3 consists of 15 residues. Germline assignment: CDR1 SGHRS and CDR2 YFSETQ. V dropped 2 bases and J dropped 7; count of bases not matched to a gene: 8. This CDR3 reads CASSLQTGAGNEQFF. The CDR3 region has the DNA TGCGCCAGCAGCTTACAGACAGGGGCCGGGAATGAGCAGTTCTTC.

The chain uses TRBV3-1 (or the pseudogene TRBV3-2) and TRBJ1-3; D possibly corresponds to TRBD1 (5 bases). The V end lost 6 bases, the J end lost 4 bases, and 13 bases lay between the germline ends. CDR3 length: 14 residues. Per germline, CDR1 LGHDT and CDR2 YNNKEL (reference sequence). CDR3 sequence: CASRASGAGNTIYF. CDR3 nucleotides: TGTGCCAGCAGGGCTAGTGGGGCAGGAAACACCATATATTTT.